This TCR beta chain was obtained from a study of TIL therapy for anti-PD-1-resistant metastatic lung cancer. Study-level background: Median patient age was about 55, ranging roughly 38-75 years. A few tumors were EGFR-mutant and two were ALK-rearranged. Median tumor mutation burden was roughly 1.4 mutations per megabase.

The libraries were made with immunoSEQ v3. Some clones are missing from TCRdb's copy, which holds only in-frame ones; the method was immunoSEQ multiplex PCR. The data contain 36,000 or so clones, around 70% of them seen just once; the ten biggest clones take up approximately 5.3%. Time point given: pre-treatment sample, taken before nivolumab and TIL therapy. Enrollment ran from October 2017 to January 2020. V lost 0 bases and J lost 0; bases outside the gene matches: 2. The CDR3 consists of 15 residues. Germline CDR1 reads LNHDA; CDR2 reads SQIVND (reference sequence). The material sequenced was blood, taken at baseline. The source is a person between 30 and 79 years old with non-small cell lung cancer. The V call is TRBV19, the J call TRBJ2-7, with 7 nucleotides matching TRBD1. The CDR3: CASSIDRQGSYEQYF. In DNA form, the CDR3 reads TGTGCCAGTAGTATAGACCGACAGGGCTCCTACGAGCAGTACTTC.